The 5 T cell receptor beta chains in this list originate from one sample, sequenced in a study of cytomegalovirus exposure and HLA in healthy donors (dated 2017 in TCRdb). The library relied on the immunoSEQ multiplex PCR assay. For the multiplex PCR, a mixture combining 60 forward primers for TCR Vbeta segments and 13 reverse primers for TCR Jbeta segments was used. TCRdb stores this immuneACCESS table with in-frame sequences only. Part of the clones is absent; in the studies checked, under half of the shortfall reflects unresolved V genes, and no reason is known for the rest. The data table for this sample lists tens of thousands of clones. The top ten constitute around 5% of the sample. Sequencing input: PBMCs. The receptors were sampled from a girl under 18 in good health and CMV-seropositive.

The DNA for the CDR3 is TGTGCCAGCAGTGTGGAAAGGAGCTCCTACGAGCAGTACTTC. Its translation: CASSVERSSYEQYF. The J gene is TRBJ2-7, the V gene TRBV2; D is uncertain. The germline V gene has CDR1 SNHLY and CDR2 FYNNEI. The CDR3 has 14 residues. V lost 4 bases to trimming and J lost 0 bases, with 10 bases between them. Based on the CDR3 plus reference TRBV2 and TRBJ2-7, the full variable domain is EPEVTQTPSHQVTQMGQEVILRCVPISNHLYFYWYRQILGQKVEFLVSFYNNEISEKSEIFDDQFSVERPDGSNFTLKIRSTKLEDSAMYFCASSVERSSYEQYFGPGTRLTVT.

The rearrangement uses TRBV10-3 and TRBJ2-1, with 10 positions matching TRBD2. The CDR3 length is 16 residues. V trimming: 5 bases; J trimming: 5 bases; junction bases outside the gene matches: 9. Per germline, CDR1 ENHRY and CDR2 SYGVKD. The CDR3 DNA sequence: TGTGCCATCAGTACACCTAGCGGGGGCCCGAACAATGAGCAGTTCTTC. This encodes CAISTPSGGPNNEQFF.

The CDR3 nucleotides read TGCGCCAGCAGCCCCAGGATCGGACAGGGGGCAACAGATACGCAGTATTTT. It encodes CASSPRIGQGATDTQYF. This sequence joins TRBV5-1 and TRBJ2-3, with 11 bases fitting TRBD1. The CDR3 has 17 residues. With V trimmed by 4 bases and J by 3 bases, 10 bases remained unmatched. Germline CDR1 and CDR2: SGHRS and YFSETQ.

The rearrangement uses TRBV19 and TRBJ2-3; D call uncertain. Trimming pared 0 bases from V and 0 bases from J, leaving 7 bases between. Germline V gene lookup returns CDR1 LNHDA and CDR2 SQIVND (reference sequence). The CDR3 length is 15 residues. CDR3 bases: TGTGCCAGTAGTATAGAGACTTTGAGCACAGATACGCAGTATTTT. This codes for CASSIETLSTDTQYF.

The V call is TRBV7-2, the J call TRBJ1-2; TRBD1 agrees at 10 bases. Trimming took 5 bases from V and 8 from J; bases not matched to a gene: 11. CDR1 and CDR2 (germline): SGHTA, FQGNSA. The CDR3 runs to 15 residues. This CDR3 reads CASSAGPGQGLGYTF. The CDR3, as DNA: TGTGCCAGCAGCGCGGGTCCGGGACAGGGGCTGGGCTACACCTTC.